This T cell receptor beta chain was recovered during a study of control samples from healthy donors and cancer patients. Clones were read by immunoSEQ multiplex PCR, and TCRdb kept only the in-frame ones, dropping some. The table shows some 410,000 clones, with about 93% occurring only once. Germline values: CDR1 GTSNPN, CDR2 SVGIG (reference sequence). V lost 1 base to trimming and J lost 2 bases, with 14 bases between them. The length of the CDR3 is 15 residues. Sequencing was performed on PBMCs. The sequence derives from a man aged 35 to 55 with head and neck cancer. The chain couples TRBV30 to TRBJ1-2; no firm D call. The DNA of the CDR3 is TGTGCCTGGAGTGCCGGGTTGGAACCCAACTATGGCTACACCTTC. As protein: CAWSAGLEPNYGYTF.